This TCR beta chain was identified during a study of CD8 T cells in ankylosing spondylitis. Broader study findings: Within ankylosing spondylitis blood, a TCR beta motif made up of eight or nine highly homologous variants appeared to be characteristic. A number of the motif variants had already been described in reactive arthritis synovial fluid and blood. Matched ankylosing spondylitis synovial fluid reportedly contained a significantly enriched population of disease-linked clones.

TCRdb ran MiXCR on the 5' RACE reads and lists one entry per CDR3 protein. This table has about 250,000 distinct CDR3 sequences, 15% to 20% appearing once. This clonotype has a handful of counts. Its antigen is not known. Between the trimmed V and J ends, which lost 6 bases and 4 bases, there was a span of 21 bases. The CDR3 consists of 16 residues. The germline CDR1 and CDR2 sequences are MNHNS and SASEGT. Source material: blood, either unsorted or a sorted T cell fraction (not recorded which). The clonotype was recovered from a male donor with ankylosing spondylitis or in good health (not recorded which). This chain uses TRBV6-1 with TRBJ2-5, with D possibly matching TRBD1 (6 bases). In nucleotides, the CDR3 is TGTGCCAGCAGCTCAGAAGGCCGAACAGGGTCAGAGACCCAGTACTTC. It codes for CASSSEGRTGSETQYF.